This T cell receptor (beta chain) is drawn from a study of post-analysis software for immune sequencing data. Each TCR beta cDNA library carried unique molecular identifiers. TCRdb re-called the PCR reads with MiXCR, one entry per CDR3 protein. The sample includes 650,000 to 850,000 distinct CDR3 sequences, around 45% seen only once; the top ten take roughly 4.4%. After removal of 5 bases from V and 1 base from J, the junction contained 11 bases not matched to a gene. Germline V gene sequence: CDR1 SGHDT, CDR2 YYEEEE. This CDR3 has 16 residues. Broader study findings: Patients had higher frequencies than controls of about 5 TRBV segments, including TRBV5-6, TRBV5-1 and TRBV20-1.

This clonotype was seen only a few times. The antigen remains unidentified. The specimen sequenced was blood. The clonotype comes from a girl under 18 with multiple sclerosis. This chain joins TRBV5-6 and TRBJ2-5, with TRBD1 identical over 7 bases. The DNA for the CDR3 is TGTGCCAGCAGTAGAACAGGGGACGGGACCCAAGAGACCCAGTACTTC. It codes for CASSRTGDGTQETQYF. Complete variable domain (other parts from reference TRBV5-6 and TRBJ2-5): DAGVTQSPTHLIKTRGQQVTLRCSPKSGHDTVSWYQQALGQGPQFIFQYYEEEERQRGNFPDRFSGHQFPNYSSELNVNALLLGDSALYLCASSRTGDGTQETQYFGPGTRLLVL.